This TCR beta chain originates from a study of beta chain features in type 1 diabetes. Expressed TCRB transcripts were sequenced, since all the RNA that had been isolated was reverse transcribed. The method was immunoSEQ multiplex PCR; TCRdb's version includes in-frame clones alone and lacks a portion of them. The repertoire includes a few hundred thousand clones, about 12% of them detected once, and around 0.015% sits in the top ten. V trimming: 6 bases; J trimming: 4 bases; junction bases outside the gene matches: 7. Germline V gene sequence: CDR1 MDHEN, CDR2 SYDVKM. The CDR3 loop spans 16 amino acids. This clone was seen only a few times.

The sequence derives from a man aged 18 to 30 in good health. Sequenced input: naive CD4+ T cells from blood. This rearrangement joins TRBV28 to TRBJ1-6; 9 bases are shared with TRBD1. For the CDR3, the DNA is TGTGCCAGCAGGTCCCCGGGACAGGGATATAATTCACCCCTCCACTTT. Protein: CASRSPGQGYNSPLHF.